This T cell receptor (beta chain) was documented in a study of OX40 agonist ivuxolimab in advanced cancers. Study results and caveats: Clones of CD4+ and CD8+ blood T cells grew by week 6 at doses of 0.1 to 3.0 mg/kg. Antigen specificity of clonally expanded peripheral T cells was not established. In CD8+ T cells, expanded clones were on average more numerous than in CD4+.

As to this clone: Its matching antigen is unknown. This sample also contains other DNA sequences that code for the same CDR3.

With baseline, cycle 4 day 1, and cycle 7 day 1 as timepoints, blood was sampled. Some clones are missing from TCRdb's copy, which holds only in-frame ones; the method was immunoSEQ multiplex PCR. The sample records 57,000 or so clones, about 88% being singletons. V gave up 5 bases and J gave up 7 bases; unmatched junction bases: 7. Per the germline V gene, CDR1 is SGHNT and CDR2 is YENEEA. The CDR3 is 14 amino acids. Here the sequenced sample was CD4+ or CD8+ T cells sorted from blood, taken in a trial of the OX40 agonist ivuxolimab. J is TRBJ2-1 and V is TRBV11-3; 8 bases are a match to TRBD1. This clonotype was obtained from an adult with an advanced solid tumor such as melanoma, head and neck, liver or kidney cancer. The CDR3 loop is CASSLRTGLNEQFF. In nucleotides, the CDR3 is TGTGCCAGCAGCCTGCGGACAGGGCTGAATGAGCAGTTCTTC.